The 24 T cell receptor beta chains given below trace back to one sample, sequenced in a study of cytomegalovirus exposure and HLA in healthy donors. The PCR employed 60 Vbeta primers together with 13 Jbeta primers. Using immunoSEQ multiplex PCR, the repertoire was profiled, and TCRdb retains in-frame clones only, with some absent. The sample lists 150,000 or so clones; around 80% were seen once. Sequencing was done on a sample of PBMCs. The receptors originated from a man aged 40-49 years in good health and CMV-seronegative.

The V call is TRBV19, the J call TRBJ2-7, with D possibly matching TRBD2 (5 bases). Trimming removed 1 base from V and 2 bases from J, with 12 bases in between. The CDR3 loop spans 15 amino acids. Germline V gene lookup returns CDR1 LNHDA and CDR2 SQIVND (reference sequence). CDR3 nucleotide sequence: TGTGCCAGTAGTATAGGCCGGACTTCTCCCTACGAGCAGTACTTC. Protein: CASSIGRTSPYEQYF. Combining the CDR3 with reference TRBV19 and TRBJ2-7 gives the whole variable domain DGGITQSPKYLFRKEGQNVTLSCEQNLNHDAMYWYRQDPGQGLRLIYYSQIVNDFQKGDIAEGYSVSREKKESFPLTVTSAQKNPTAFYLCASSIGRTSPYEQYFGPGTRLTVT.

The chain carries TRBV19 and TRBJ2-1; 11 bases agree with TRBD2. The V and J ends lost 4 bases and 7 bases, in that order; junction bases with no gene match: 6. The length of the CDR3 is 15 residues. From germline, CDR1 is LNHDA and CDR2 SQIVND (reference sequence). The CDR3 region is CASSRVAGGWNEQFF. The CDR3 DNA follows: TGTGCCAGTAGTAGGGTAGCGGGGGGGTGGAATGAGCAGTTCTTC.

The chain couples TRBV27 to TRBJ2-3; 7 nucleotides agree with TRBD2. Trimming removed 2 bases from V and 1 base from J; junction bases left unmatched: 0. The CDR3 is 14 residues long. Per the germline V gene, CDR1 is MNHEY and CDR2 is SMNVEV (reference sequence). In DNA form, the CDR3 reads TGTGCCAGCAGTTTAGGGGGGGGCACAGATACGCAGTATTTT. Its translation is CASSLGGGTDTQYF.

The chain is built from TRBV19 and TRBJ1-2; 10 nucleotides align to TRBD1. The CDR3 spans 16 residues. J was trimmed by 5 bases and V by 6 bases; bases with no gene match: 12. CDR1 and CDR2 from the germline V gene are LNHDA and SQIVND (reference sequence). CDR3 sequence reads: CASRLHPTGGAYGYTF. The CDR3 DNA sequence: TGTGCCAGTAGGCTACACCCGACAGGGGGCGCATATGGCTACACCTTC.

The chain uses TRBV2 and TRBJ2-3, with D tentatively TRBD2 (5 bases). The germline V gene has CDR1 SNHLY and CDR2 FYNNEI. V was shortened by 7 bases and J by 0 bases, with 14 bases between the two germline ends. The length of the CDR3 is 15 residues. CDR3: CASTTSGSSTDTQYF. The CDR3 DNA reads as TGTGCCAGCACCACAAGCGGTTCTAGCACAGATACGCAGTATTTT. Full variable domain (outside the CDR3, taken from reference TRBV2 and TRBJ2-3): EPEVTQTPSHQVTQMGQEVILRCVPISNHLYFYWYRQILGQKVEFLVSFYNNEISEKSEIFDDQFSVERPDGSNFTLKIRSTKLEDSAMYFCASTTSGSSTDTQYFGPGTRLTVL.

The chain combines TRBV5-1 with TRBJ2-7, with TRBD1 matching over 9 bases. The CDR3 consists of 16 residues. The J segment lost 6 bases and the V segment lost 5 bases, leaving 15 bases of the junction unmatched. The germline gives CDR1 SGHRS, CDR2 YFSETQ. CDR3 in DNA: TGCGCCAGCAGTCCCCAGTCGGGACAGGGTATATGCGAGCAGTACTTC. Its translation is CASSPQSGQGICEQYF.

This clone appeared a few times. This chain uses TRBV5-1 with TRBJ2-3; D unresolved. The CDR3 is 12 amino acids. In germline, CDR1 is SGHRS, CDR2 YFSETQ. Trimming took off 2 bases at V and 3 bases at J, with 4 bases between the two ends. CDR3 sequence (DNA): TGCGCCAGCAGCTTCACTACAGATACGCAGTATTTT. It encodes CASSFTTDTQYF. Full variable domain (missing parts from reference TRBV5-1 and TRBJ2-3): KAGVTQTPRYLIKTRGQQVTLSCSPISGHRSVSWYQQTPGQGLQFLFEYFSETQRNKGNFPGRFSGRQFSNSRSEMNVSTLELGDSALYLCASSFTTDTQYFGPGTRLTVL.

V gene TRBV27 combines with J gene TRBJ2-5; D gene ambiguous. V lost 3 bases and J lost 2, with 7 bases in between. CDR3 length equals 13 residues. Per the germline V gene, CDR1 is MNHEY and CDR2 is SMNVEV (reference sequence). The CDR3 coding sequence is TGTGCCAGCAGTTTGGGCCGACAAGAGACCCAGTACTTC. Its protein product is CASSLGRQETQYF.

The rearrangement links TRBV7-6 to TRBJ2-3, with 10 bases matching TRBD1. Germline CDR1 is SGHVS and CDR2 is FNYEAQ. The V segment lost 5 bases and the J segment 4 bases; nucleotides outside the gene matches: 9. The CDR3 loop spans 16 amino acids. The CDR3 DNA sequence: TGTGCCAGCAGCCCCGTGACAGGGGGCTCCCCAGATACGCAGTATTTT. It yields the protein CASSPVTGGSPDTQYF.

The chain has TRBV13 and TRBJ2-7; 8 positions match TRBD1. V gave up 3 bases and J gave up 2 bases; unmatched junction bases: 6. The V gene's germline CDR1 is PRHDT and CDR2 FYEKMQ (reference sequence). This CDR3 spans 15 amino acids. The CDR3 DNA sequence: TGTGCCAGCAGCTTCCTGGACAGGGCCCCCTACGAGCAGTACTTC. As protein: CASSFLDRAPYEQYF.

The chain's CDR3 is CASSKGLAGVSETQYF. The CDR3 DNA reads TGTGCCAGCAGCAAAGGACTAGCGGGGGTCTCGGAGACCCAGTACTTC. This rearrangement joins TRBV7-2 to TRBJ2-5, with 13 bases matching TRBD2. The germline V gene encodes CDR1 SGHTA and CDR2 FQGNSA. This CDR3 has 16 residues. J lost 5 bases, V lost 5 bases, and 8 bases had no gene match. Filled out from reference TRBV7-2 and TRBJ2-5, the complete variable domain reads GAGVSQSPSNKVTEKGKDVELRCDPISGHTALYWYRQSLGQGLEFLIYFQGNSAPDKSGLPSDRFSAERTGGSVSTLTIQRTQQEDSAVYLCASSKGLAGVSETQYFGPGTRLLVL.

The chain carries TRBV18 and TRBJ1-3; D uncertain. Per the germline V gene, CDR1 is KGHSH and CDR2 is LQKENI. CDR3 length: 15 amino acids. The V end was cut by 4 bases, the J end by 2 bases, with 12 bases between. The CDR3 nucleotides read TGTGCCAGCTCACAGACAAGAGACACTGGAAACACCATATATTTT. Translated, it gives CASSQTRDTGNTIYF. Using reference TRBV18 and TRBJ1-3 for the parts outside the CDR3, the full variable domain is NAGVMQNPRHLVRRRGQEARLRCSPMKGHSHVYWYRQLPEEGLKFMVYLQKENIIDESGMPKERFSAEFPKEGPSILRIQQVVRGDSAAYFCASSQTRDTGNTIYFGEGSWLTVV.

The V call is TRBV9, the J call TRBJ2-7, with a possible D match to TRBD1 (6 bases). The germline CDR1 and CDR2 sequences are SGDLS and YYNGEE. V was clipped by 5 bases and J by 2 bases, with 11 bases between them. This CDR3 has 13 amino acids. The CDR3 region is CASSRDTTYEQYF. The CDR3 coding sequence is TGTGCCAGCAGTCGGGACACGACCTACGAGCAGTACTTC.

V is TRBV4-3 and J is TRBJ1-2, with TRBD1 matching 11 bases. Germline V CDR1 and CDR2: LGHNA, YSLEER. CDR3 size: 15 residues. V trimming: 1 base; J trimming: 3 bases; junction bases outside the gene matches: 1. CDR3 region: CASSQGTGGDYGYTF. Written as DNA, the CDR3 is TGCGCCAGCAGCCAAGGGACAGGGGGCGACTATGGCTACACCTTC.

The chain recombines TRBV4-1 with TRBJ1-2; D not certain. This CDR3 is built from 13 residues. CDR1 MGHRA and CDR2 YSYEKL come from the germline V gene. V lost 2 bases, J lost 7 bases, and 11 bases lay in between. DNA of the CDR3: TGCGCCAGCAGCCAACTCCCCGGGGTTGGCTACACCTTC. Encoded protein: CASSQLPGVGYTF.

The chain recombines TRBV5-8 with TRBJ1-6; D may be TRBD1 (5 bases). The V end was cut by 0 bases, the J end by 4 bases, with 5 bases between. The CDR3 extends over 14 amino acids. Germline V lookup: CDR1 SGHTS, CDR2 YDEGEE. CDR3 bases: TGTGCCAGCAGCTTGGGACAGTATAATTCACCCCTCCACTTT. Translating gives CASSLGQYNSPLHF.

There are a few counts of this clone. The J gene is TRBJ1-5, the V gene TRBV5-6, with TRBD1 as a possible D gene (6 bases). This CDR3 has 16 residues. V dropped 6 bases and J dropped 0 bases, with 16 bases sitting between them. Germline values: CDR1 SGHDT, CDR2 YYEEEE. The CDR3 protein is CASNQQGPNSNQPQHF. For the CDR3, the DNA is TGTGCCAGCAACCAGCAGGGGCCGAATAGCAATCAGCCCCAGCATTTT.

This clone was detected only a few times. The V gene is TRBV29-1, the J gene TRBJ1-1; D remains unclear. Germline CDR1 reads SQVTM; CDR2 reads ANQGSEA. CDR3 size: 14 residues. V lost 1 base and J 2 bases, leaving 11 bases between the germline ends. CDR3 amino acids: CSVEGGRTNTEAFF. The CDR3 DNA reads as TGCAGCGTTGAAGGCGGACGGACTAACACTGAAGCTTTCTTT. The variable domain in full, completed from reference TRBV29-1 and TRBJ1-1, reads SAVISQKPSRDICQRGTSLTIQCQVDSQVTMMFWYRQQPGQSLTLIATANQGSEATYESGFVIDKFPISRPNLTFSTLTVSNMSPEDSSIYLCSVEGGRTNTEAFFGQGTRLTVV.

V gene TRBV4-3 combines with J gene TRBJ2-3; 10 nucleotides align to TRBD2. CDR3 length: 18 residues. The junction had 8 bases not matched to a gene; V was cut back by 0 bases and J by 2 bases. Per the germline V gene, CDR1 is LGHNA and CDR2 is YSLEER. In DNA, the CDR3 is TGCGCCAGCAGCCAAGATATGGCTAGCGGGGGAAACACAGATACGCAGTATTTT. Its protein product is CASSQDMASGGNTDTQYF.

This clone was seen only a few times. The gene calls are TRBV7-3 and TRBJ2-7, with D unresolved. The CDR3 spans 13 residues. Trimming cost V 2 bases and J 3 bases, with 8 bases left between them. Germline CDR1 reads SGHTA; CDR2 reads FQGTGA. CDR3 in DNA: TGTGCCAGCAGCTTAGGCAGAAACTACGAGCAGTACTTC. Its translation: CASSLGRNYEQYF.

This clone appeared a few times. The chain uses TRBV4-3 and TRBJ1-1, with a tentative D call TRBD1 (6 bases). The CDR3 has 16 amino acids. V lost 0 bases to trimming and J lost 1 base, with 12 bases between them. Germline CDR1 LGHNA, CDR2 YSLEER. The CDR3 here is CASSQDRARGNTEAFF. The CDR3 DNA sequence: TGCGCCAGCAGCCAAGACCGGGCCAGGGGGAACACTGAAGCTTTCTTT.

The rearrangement joins TRBV27 to TRBJ1-1, with TRBD1 matching over 7 bases. Germline V gives CDR1 MNHEY, CDR2 SMNVEV (reference sequence). This CDR3 has 15 residues. V gave up 0 bases and J gave up 1 base; unmatched junction bases: 2. CDR3 DNA sequence: TGTGCCAGCAGTTTATCCGCAGGGGGGAACACTGAAGCTTTCTTT. Translation: CASSLSAGGNTEAFF.

The chain carries TRBV6-4 and TRBJ1-6; possibly TRBD1 for D (5 bases). Trimming removed 11 bases from V and 9 bases from J, with 29 bases in between. Germline-derived CDR1 and CDR2 are MRHNA and SNTAGT. The CDR3 has 17 amino acids. The CDR3 is CAPFPGAYPMGGSPLHF. The CDR3 nucleotides read TGTGCCCCCTTCCCCGGGGCCTATCCAATGGGAGGTTCACCCCTCCACTTT.

This chain links TRBV9 with TRBJ2-1; a possible D gene is TRBD1 (6 bases). CDR3 size: 16 residues. V lost 3 bases, J lost 7 bases, and 20 bases lay in between. Germline-derived CDR1 and CDR2 are SGDLS and YYNGEE. CDR3 sequence reads: CASSADGTIGRNEQFF. The CDR3 DNA is TGTGCCAGCAGCGCAGACGGGACAATTGGCCGGAATGAGCAGTTCTTC. Filled out from reference TRBV9 and TRBJ2-1, the complete variable domain reads DSGVTQTPKHLITATGQRVTLRCSPRSGDLSVYWYQQSLDQGLQFLIQYYNGEERAKGNILERFSAQQFPDLHSELNLSSLELGDSALYFCASSADGTIGRNEQFFGPGTRLTVL.